Sequencing of this TCR beta chain was carried out in a study of OX40 agonist ivuxolimab in advanced cancers. The protocol was immunoSEQ multiplex PCR, while the TCRdb copy is restricted to in-frame clones and leaves out a portion. This table has fewer than 90,000 clones, roughly 90% appearing once. Specimen: CD4+ or CD8+ T cells sorted from blood, collected in a trial of the OX40 agonist ivuxolimab. This receptor was obtained from an adult with an advanced solid tumor such as melanoma, head and neck, liver or kidney cancer.

The chain's CDR3 is CASSDQGRGSLGQFF. Written as DNA, the CDR3 is TGTGCCAGCAGTGATCAGGGGCGGGGGTCTTTGGGGCAGTTCTTC. The chain employs TRBV25-1 and TRBJ2-1; D may be TRBD2 (7 bases). The CDR3 totals 15 residues. Germline CDR1 reads MGHDK; CDR2 reads SYGVNS. V lost 3 bases and J lost 12, with 21 bases in between.